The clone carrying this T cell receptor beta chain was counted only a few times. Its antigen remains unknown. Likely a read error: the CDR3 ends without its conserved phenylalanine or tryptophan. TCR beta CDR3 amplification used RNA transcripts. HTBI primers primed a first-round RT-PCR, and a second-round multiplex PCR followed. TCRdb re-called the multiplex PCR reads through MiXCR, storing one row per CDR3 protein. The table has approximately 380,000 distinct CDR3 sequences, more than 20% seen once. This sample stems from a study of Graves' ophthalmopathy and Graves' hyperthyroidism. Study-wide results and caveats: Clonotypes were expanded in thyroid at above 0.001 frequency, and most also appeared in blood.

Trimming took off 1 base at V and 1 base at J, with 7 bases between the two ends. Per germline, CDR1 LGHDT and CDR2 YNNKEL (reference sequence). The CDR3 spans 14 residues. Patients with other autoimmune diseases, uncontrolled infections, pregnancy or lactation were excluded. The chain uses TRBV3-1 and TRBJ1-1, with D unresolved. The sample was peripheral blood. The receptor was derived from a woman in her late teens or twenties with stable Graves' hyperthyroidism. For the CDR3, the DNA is TGTGCCAGCAGCCAAGCATCGTCGAACACTGAAGCTTTCCTT. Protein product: CASSQASSNTEAFL.